Here is one T cell receptor (beta chain) with its context. What it binds is not known. Gene and germline names: mouse. The read falls 1 residue short of the CDR3 end, and the missing part is taken from the germline J gene. Repertoires were generated with immunoSEQ multiplex PCR, while TCRdb's copy carries only in-frame clones and drops some. The table lists around 7,000 clones, 50% of them singletons. The data belong to a study of tissue T cells after allogeneic stem cell transplantation. General observations from the study: Blood and spleen captured only part of the tissue TCR repertoire.

The V gene end was trimmed by 3 bases and the J gene end by 5 bases; junction bases not matched to a gene: 4. The CDR3 contains 15 residues. Germline V gene lookup returns CDR1 SGHSA and CDR2 FRNQAP. Specified time point: mouse harvest day 7 after allogeneic transplant. Mouse grafts combined 10^7 T-cell-depleted bone marrow cells with 10^6 splenic CD5+ T cells. Mice had MHC-mismatched B6 into BALB/c GVHD, sampled day 7 or 14. The TCR was taken from a female BALB/c mouse given C57BL/6 T cells with graft-versus-host disease after an allogeneic hematopoietic cell transplant. Source material: lymph node tissue. The chain is built from TRBV16 and TRBJ2-1; 10 bases map to TRBD2. The CDR3 region is CASSFLLGGNAEQFF. Partial CDR3 DNA: TGTGCAAGCAGCTTTTTACTGGGGGGGAATGCTGAGCAGTTC.